Listed here is a single T cell receptor beta chain. Its antigen remains unknown. In germline, CDR1 is MNHEY, CDR2 SVGEGT. Trimming removed 3 bases from V and 0 bases from J, with 19 bases in between. This CDR3 spans 18 amino acids. The second PCR ran about 6 to 12 cycles with a sample-barcoded 5' primer and J-beta primers. One entry per CDR3 protein, called by TCRdb with MiXCR from the 5' RACE reads. The sample records approximately 800,000 distinct CDR3 sequences, approximately 67% being singletons. The entry originates in a study of blood T cells in healthy people across ages. The study, taken as a whole, reports: Diversity of TCR beta per million T cells declined in a roughly linear way with age. More naive CD4+ cells and higher diversity marked long-lived donors relative to aged donors.

The clonotype originates from a man aged 30-40 years in good health. The sequencing input was blood. The V gene is TRBV6-2 or TRBV6-3, the J gene TRBJ2-3; the D call may be TRBD1 or TRBD2 (5 bases each). The CDR3 sequence: CASSYWGTPSSSTDTQYF. CDR3 DNA: TGTGCCAGCAGTTATTGGGGGACCCCCTCTTCTAGCACAGATACGCAGTATTTT.